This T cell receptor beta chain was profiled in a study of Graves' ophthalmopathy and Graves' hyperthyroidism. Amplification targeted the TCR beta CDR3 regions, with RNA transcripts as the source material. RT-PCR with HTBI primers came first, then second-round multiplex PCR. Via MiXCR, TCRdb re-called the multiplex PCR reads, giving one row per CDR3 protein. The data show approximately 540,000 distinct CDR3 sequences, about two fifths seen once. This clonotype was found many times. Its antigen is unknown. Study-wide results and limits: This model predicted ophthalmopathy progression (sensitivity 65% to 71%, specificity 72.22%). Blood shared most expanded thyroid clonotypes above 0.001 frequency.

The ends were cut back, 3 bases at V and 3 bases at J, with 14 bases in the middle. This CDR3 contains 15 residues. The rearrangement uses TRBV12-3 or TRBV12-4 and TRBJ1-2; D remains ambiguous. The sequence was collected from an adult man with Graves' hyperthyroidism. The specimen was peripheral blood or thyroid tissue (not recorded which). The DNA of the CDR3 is TGTGCCAGCAGTTTGAGACCAGAGATGGACTATGGCTACACCTTC. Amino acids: CASSLRPEMDYGYTF.